This T cell receptor beta chain came from a study of blood T cells in healthy people across ages. Overall study results and limits: TCR beta diversity was tightly associated with the proportion of naive T cells. Among T cells, TCR beta diversity per million cells dropped roughly linearly as age rose. Long-lived donors had more naive CD4+ cells and higher diversity than aged donors.

The second PCR ran 7 to 11 cycles with a sample-barcoded 5' primer and J-beta primers. All samples yielded 2.5 million or more CDR3-containing paired-end reads. TCRdb fed the 5' RACE reads into MiXCR, producing one record per CDR3 protein. This repertoire shows some 900,000 distinct CDR3 sequences, under 50% found once; its top ten account for around an eighth. The CDR3 totals 12 residues. V was clipped by 5 bases and J by 13 bases, with 12 bases between them. In germline, CDR1 is SGHTA, CDR2 FQGNSA. As for this clonotype: The antigen is undetermined.

The source is a man aged 25-45 years in good health. The chain is built from TRBV7-2 and TRBJ1-6, with D hard to call. Input material: blood. Here the CDR3 DNA reads TGTGCCAGCAGCCCCGAGGTCGGGCCCCTCCACTTT. Its translation: CASSPEVGPLHF. Variable domain in full (rest from reference TRBV7-2 and TRBJ1-6): GAGVSQSPSNKVTEKGKDVELRCDPISGHTALYWYRQSLGQGLEFLIYFQGNSAPDKSGLPSDRFSAERTGGSVSTLTIQRTQQEDSAVYLCASSPEVGPLHFGNGTRLTVT.